The source of this T cell receptor (beta chain) is a study of cytomegalovirus exposure and HLA in healthy donors. Whole-study results and caveats: CMV serostatus stood as the only immune exposure information on hand. Most CMV-associated TCR beta chains were later found to appear HLA-restricted.

A remark on this clone: Its antigen is currently unknown.

PCR amplification relied on 60 Vbeta primers (plus 13 Jbeta primers). Profiling relied on immunoSEQ multiplex PCR, and the TCRdb table lists in-frame clones only, not all of them. This sample has 180,000 or so clones; around 80% occur once, and the top ten carry around 1.5%. Sequencing was performed on PBMCs. The receptor was isolated from a young man in good health and CMV-seronegative.

This CDR3 is CASSPRTGKETQYF. CDR3 DNA: TGTGCCAGCAGCCCCCGGACAGGGAAAGAGACCCAGTACTTC. This sequence joins TRBV9 and TRBJ2-5; the match to TRBD1 covers 8 bases. Germline CDR1 reads SGDLS; CDR2 reads YYNGEE. V shed 4 bases and J 3 bases; nucleotides not matched to a gene: 5. The CDR3 covers 14 residues.